This T cell receptor beta chain emerged from a study of cytomegalovirus exposure and HLA in healthy donors listed by TCRdb under 2017. Some background on the complete study: An earlier analysis of roughly 570 of the donors reported approximately 280 Gb of sequence data and some 110 million unique TCR beta sequences obtained from around 180 million T cells. To predict cytomegalovirus infection status, the study combined high-throughput TCR immunosequencing, statistical association of individual TCRs with disease status, and machine learning. The aim of the study was to test whether cataloging public T cell receptors could identify signatures of past pathogen exposure. Donor age, sex, ethnicity and CMV serostatus were compiled together with the repertoire data. The genetic ancestry cluster associated with self-reported Caucasian donors included about 84% of the 398 genotyped donors. About 280 gigabases of sequencing data and around 90 million unique TCR sequences made up an early release that covered over 550 HLA-typed donors. Typing coverage varied by locus: about 629-630 donors for A, B, C, DRB1 and DQB1; roughly 510 for DQA1; around 610 for DPA1; around 450 for DPB1. In addition to the first cohort of roughly 670 subjects, a separate validation cohort of around 110 different subjects was used. The T cell repertoires of 670 or so subjects were profiled by immunosequencing and related to cytomegalovirus serostatus. Every discovery cohort repertoire had been produced on one sequencing platform. A later genetic analysis took genome-wide SNP genotypes for about three fifths of the 666 donors and used that subset as a discovery cohort. To decide whether each TCR beta V gene segment behaved as functional or pseudogenic, an earlier analysis of 587 of the donors relied on high-throughput TCR beta sequencing. Several DR-DQ haplotypes were handled as single units for association and clustering, since linkage in the cohort was strong. HLA typing included class I and class II loci at four-digit resolution. To study patterns of TCR occurrence, a later analysis re-analyzed previously published TCR beta repertoires from around 660 donors and added high-resolution HLA genotyping. Rather than drawing on any new phenotypic data, the later analysis identified candidate immune exposures from TCR beta sequences and the way those sequences occurred across donors. Among about 370 genotyped donors of the cohort, an average of approximately 200,000 unique TCR beta nucleotide sequences was sequenced per donor, of which about 18% were non-productive.

The library was generated by the immunoSEQ multiplex PCR assay. A mixture of 60 forward primers for TCR Vbeta segments and 13 reverse primers for TCR Jbeta segments was used in the multiplex PCR. Amplification of the CDR3 region of rearranged TCR beta genes was performed with a multiplex PCR assay on genomic DNA. Amplified TCR beta libraries were sequenced as 87-base-pair reads on the Illumina HiSeq System. The study's processing was this. In a later analysis, 77 million or so unique TCR beta chains were counted across the roughly 610 repertoires, and approximately 9.9 million of these chains were shared by at least two donors. Raw reads were error-corrected and collapsed into unique sequences with a nearest-neighbor algorithm that merged closely related sequences to remove PCR and sequencing errors. To assign V, D and J gene segments, CDR3 sequences were aligned to IMGT reference sequences. Each retained sequence needed at least a six-nucleotide match to both a V gene segment and a J gene segment. Rearrangements were called productive when the CDR3 lacked stop codons and stayed in frame with V and J; all others were non-productive. Following IMGT convention, CDR3 was defined as the stretch from the second conserved V-encoded cysteine to the conserved J-encoded phenylalanine. The earlier analysis of around 640 of the donors excluded sequences that lacked an unambiguous match to a single V gene segment. In an earlier analysis of a few hundred of the donors, V segments were called functional above 56.7% productive rearrangements and were called segregating when the between-donor standard deviation exceeded 5%. A statistical classification framework was built for diagnosing cytomegalovirus status from the catalog of TCR beta chain sequences. In a later analysis, TCR nucleotide sequences were compared against IMGT/GENE-DB human TR gene sequences so that V and J genes could be assigned. Using the TCRdist pipeline, a later analysis assigned CDR3 sequences along with most-parsimonious VDJ recombination scenarios. In a later analysis, each TCR beta chain was defined by its CDR3 amino acid sequence together with its V-gene family, and reads without a unique V-gene family were excluded. In a later analysis, around 650 highly shared, low-generation-probability nucleotide sequences were removed to address suspected cross-contamination and a sequencing artifact. In a later analysis, a clonal expansion index was calculated for each public chain from normalized within-repertoire ranks of inferred template counts. A later analysis computed generation probabilities with a VDJ recombination model fitted to out-of-frame rearrangements, and checked the results against IGoR. In a later analysis, TCR-TCR, TCR-HLA and TCR-CMV co-occurrence was scored with hypergeometric tests, and a repertoire-size bias correction was applied to TCR pairs. A later analysis estimated false discovery rates by permuting HLA or CMV assignments 20 times. In a later analysis, co-occurring TCRs were grouped using DBSCAN, with TCRdist sequence similarity added in when clustering inside HLA-allele-positive subsets. Co-occurrence clustering excluded repertoires with fewer than 30,000 or more than 120,000 public chains, plus five with anomalous nucleotide sharing. This immuneACCESS table, as held by TCRdb, lists in-frame sequences with V and J called but not all clones. Of the missing ones, under half trace to an unresolved V gene in checked studies; the others have no known cause. D and trimming come from the DNA, and the V and J calls and clone size come from that table. The sample yields 200,000 to 250,000 clones; roughly four fifths were counted once. Of the sample, less than 9% is held by the ten largest clones.

In total, roughly 670 healthy bone marrow donors made up the cohort. All cohort members were sampled while nominally healthy, although unrecorded immune exposures were likely present. The donor was CMV seropositive and belonged to the group of around 300 seropositive cohort members. Every donor gave a peripheral blood sample, and the peripheral blood mononuclear cells from that sample were used for TCR beta sequencing. Genomic DNA extraction from the blood cell samples was performed with the Qiagen DNeasy Blood Extraction Kit. At the junction V is shortened by 2 bases and J by 6 bases; bases outside the gene matches: 6. From the cysteine up to the phenylalanine, the CDR3 has a length of 17 residues. Only CDR3 DNA remains: 51 bases, in frame from the first base. The germline V gene (reference sequence) gives CDR1 as SEHNR and CDR2 as FQNEAQ. Turning to this clone: No antigen is known for it. Base quality data are lacking; no much larger clone is found one base away.

Broader findings and caveats from the paper: Correlated functional status among segregating V segments might reflect linkage disequilibrium, but an unknown experimental factor could not be ruled out. The sequencing pipeline was judged likely to have produced a cluster of highly shared sequence variants as a technical artifact. The classifier was reported to diagnose cytomegalovirus status with high specificity and sensitivity in both the original cohort and the validation cohort. Broadly in line with IMGT annotations, most TCR beta V segments showed up in productive rearrangements about 87% or about 30% of the time in an earlier analysis of several hundred of the donors. Most TCR sequences were seen in very few donors, while some public TCRs were found in many individuals. According to a later analysis, most CMV-associated TCR beta chains appeared to be HLA-restricted, and the HLA associations seemed to be driven largely by CMV exposure. When HLA alleles, especially DR and DQ, strongly co-occurred, TCR associations were difficult to assign to individual alleles. A total of 164 TCR beta chains were listed by the study as associated with cytomegalovirus. In a later analysis, HLA-associated TCR beta chains were found to be more clonally expanded and to have lower generation probabilities than equally common non-associated chains. A further reported finding was that TCR beta sequences accurately predicted the HLA-A and HLA-B alleles for most subjects in the first cohort. Some IMGT-functional V segments, including TRBV6-2 and TRBV6-3, could not be distinguished by the 87-base-pair reads and were therefore excluded. At a false discovery rate of 0.05, a later analysis linked 16,951 TCR beta sequences to specific HLA alleles. The only immune exposure information available for the cohort was CMV serostatus. In vitro tests confirmed that three of the cytomegalovirus-associated TCR beta chains recognize cytomegalovirus antigens. A later analysis found that TCR association rates varied across HLA loci, with DRB1 alleles showing the most associated TCRs and HLA-C alleles the fewest. V-gene and J-gene trimming of TCR beta chains was associated with a missense DCLRE1C variant in a later genetic analysis, and the association was replicated in an independent cohort. According to a later genetic analysis, donors in an Asian-associated ancestry cluster had fewer N-insertions in productive TCRs than the approximately 630-donor mean. The cohort was sequenced for TCR beta chains only, and without alpha or paired-chain data the features that could be detected were limited. About 17 rarely observed V segments, including chromosome 9 orphons, were excluded from the earlier analysis of just under 600 of the donors because counts were too low. The presence/absence analyses assumed that sequencing depth was roughly uniform across donors, and that assumption may not be true. Because some donors lacked HLA typing at each locus, the association tests relied only on the typed subset. The authors suggested that the approach could potentially be generalized to other disease states and immunological phenotypes. A later analysis reported that several top co-occurrence clusters appeared linked to parvovirus B19, influenza, CMV and Epstein-Barr virus.

Sequencing was carried out using PBMCs. This TCR came from a woman aged 55-69 years in good health and CMV-seropositive. The rearranged chain carries TRBV7-9 and TRBJ2-1; 14 bases in between match TRBD2. The CDR3 sequence is CASSLSRGTSGSNEQFF. The DNA is TGTGCCAGCAGCTTAAGTAGGGGGACTAGCGGGAGCAATGAGCAGTTCTTC.